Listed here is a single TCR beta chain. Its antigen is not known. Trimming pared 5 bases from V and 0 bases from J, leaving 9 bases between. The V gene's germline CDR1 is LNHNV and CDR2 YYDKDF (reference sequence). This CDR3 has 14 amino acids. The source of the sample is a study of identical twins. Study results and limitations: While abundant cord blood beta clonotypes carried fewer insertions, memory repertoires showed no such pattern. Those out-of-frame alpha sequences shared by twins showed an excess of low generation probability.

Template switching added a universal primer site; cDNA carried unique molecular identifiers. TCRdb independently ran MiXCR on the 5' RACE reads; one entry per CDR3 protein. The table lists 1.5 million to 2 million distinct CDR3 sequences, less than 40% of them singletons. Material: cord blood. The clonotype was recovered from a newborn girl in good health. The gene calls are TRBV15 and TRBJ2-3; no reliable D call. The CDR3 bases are TGTGCCACCAGCCCCCCTTGGAGCACAGATACGCAGTATTTT. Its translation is CATSPPWSTDTQYF.